These 9 T cell receptor beta chains came from one sample sequenced in a study of blood T cell repertoires in COVID-19. This table comes from immunoSEQ multiplex PCR, and its TCRdb copy is limited to in-frame clones, with some not included. The data hold roughly 57,000 clones, with about 87% observed a single time. The specimen sequenced was peripheral blood. The receptors derive from a man aged 55-75 years with active or convalescent COVID-19.

The CDR3 region has the DNA TGTGCCAGCAGTTCTAGGGGGGGGCAGTACTTC. Protein sequence: CASSSRGGQYF. The genes are TRBV28 and TRBJ2-7; D is possibly TRBD2 (7 bases). V was trimmed by 4 bases and J by 9 bases, leaving 10 bases between them. The germline gives CDR1 MDHEN, CDR2 SYDVKM. The length of the CDR3 is 11 residues.

The chain combines TRBV11-1 with TRBJ1-1; D uncertain. V was pared by 4 bases and J by 3 bases, with 9 bases between. This CDR3 has 13 amino acids. Germline V lookup: CDR1 SGHAT, CDR2 FQDESV (reference sequence). CDR3 loop: CASSSMEDTEAFF. For the CDR3, the DNA is TGTGCCAGCAGCTCGATGGAGGACACTGAAGCTTTCTTT.

The chain couples TRBV6-5 to TRBJ1-1; D not resolved. Trimming removed 4 bases at V and 1 base at J, with 10 bases between. This CDR3 has 14 residues. Germline-derived CDR1 and CDR2 are MNHEY and SVGAGI. This CDR3 is CASSSRLTNTEAFF. The CDR3 region has the DNA TGTGCCAGCAGTTCCCGACTTACGAACACTGAAGCTTTCTTT.

The CDR3 spells CASRITGDNGYTF. The CDR3 DNA reads as TGTGCCAGCAGGATAACAGGGGATAATGGCTACACCTTC. The chain carries TRBV6-6 and TRBJ1-2, with TRBD1 matching 7 bases. Trimming cost V 6 bases and J 6 bases; bases outside gene matches: 7. The length of the CDR3 is 13 residues. Germline V CDR1 and CDR2: MNHNY, SVGAGI (reference sequence).

This chain connects TRBV18 to TRBJ2-7; D is unclear. With 3 bases removed from V and 6 bases from J, the gap between germline ends came to 9 bases. Germline V lookup: CDR1 KGHSH, CDR2 LQKENI. CDR3 length: 12 residues. The CDR3 DNA is TGTGCCAGCTCACCCCGGTTCGGCGAGCAGTACTTC. Translation: CASSPRFGEQYF.

V and J are TRBV7-3 and TRBJ2-2; 10 bases are a match to TRBD1. J lost 7 bases, V lost 6 bases, and 2 bases had no gene match. The CDR3 sequence is 13 residues long. Germline V gives CDR1 SGHTA, CDR2 FQGTGA. CDR3 in DNA: TGTGCCAGCAGGGGACAGGGGTACGGGGAGCTGTTTTTT. Translating it yields CASRGQGYGELFF.

The chain uses TRBV11-2 and TRBJ1-1, with 10 bases aligning to TRBD1. CDR3 length equals 14 residues. V was clipped by 5 bases and J by 4 bases; unmatched bases: 4. The germline V gene encodes CDR1 SGHAT and CDR2 FQNNGV. The CDR3 nucleotides read TGTGCCAGCAGCACCCGACAGGGGGCCACTGAAGCTTTCTTT. Residues: CASSTRQGATEAFF.

V usage is TRBV7-9 and J usage is TRBJ1-2; 7 bases match TRBD1. With 2 bases clipped from V and 0 bases from J, the junction kept 3 bases outside the gene matches. Germline V gives CDR1 SEHNR, CDR2 FQNEAQ (reference sequence). The CDR3 length is 15 residues. The CDR3 sequence: CASSLLQGSNYGYTF. The CDR3 bases are TGTGCCAGCAGCTTATTACAGGGGTCTAACTATGGCTACACCTTC.

The gene calls are TRBV19 and TRBJ2-7, with TRBD1 matching 9 bases. This CDR3 region has 14 residues. J gave up 4 bases and V 8 bases, and 9 bases lay outside the gene matches. Germline V gene data show CDR1 as LNHDA and CDR2 as SQIVND (reference sequence). The CDR3 reads CASGPGQGLYEQYF. CDR3 DNA: TGTGCCAGTGGTCCGGGACAGGGATTATACGAGCAGTACTTC.